This is a list of T cell receptor beta chains from one sample in a study of OX40 agonist ivuxolimab in advanced cancers. Profiled with immunoSEQ multiplex PCR; TCRdb holds only in-frame clones, not every one. The table records 75,000 to 100,000 clones, roughly four fifths of them present only once. The sample in question was CD4+ or CD8+ T cells sorted from blood, obtained in a trial of the OX40 agonist ivuxolimab. The receptors were sampled from an adult with an advanced solid tumor such as melanoma, head and neck, liver or kidney cancer. Both conserved end residues are part of each CDR3. D genes are given only for firm matches.

J,V,D,CDR3
TRBJ2-6,TRBV18,-,CASSPLSLGANVLTF
TRBJ2-3,TRBV12-5,-,CASSTGSRTDTQYF
TRBJ2-1,TRBV5-6,TRBD2,CASSYLTSGGARSYNEQFF
TRBJ1-2,TRBV7-9,-,CASSYTGLGHYGYTF
TRBJ1-2,TRBV15,-,CATSRDQGWNGYTF
TRBJ2-3,TRBV7-9,-,CASTLPVAFTSTDTQYF
TRBJ2-1,TRBV10-1,TRBD2,CASSETVPGLAGIEQFF
TRBJ1-5,TRBV27,-,CASSLGGSQPQHF
TRBJ1-4,TRBV27,-,CASSRSGGAEKLFF
TRBJ2-6,TRBV19,-,CASSITVPSGANVLTF
TRBJ1-5,TRBV6-1,-,CASSGHQPQHF